These T cell receptor beta chains were read from a single sample in a study of shared clonotypes between healthy human individuals. Method: immunoSEQ multiplex PCR; TCRdb's copy keeps in-frame clones and lacks some. The sample consists of hundreds of thousands of clones, about four fifths of them appearing once. The sequencing sample was made of PBMCs. The receptor set was obtained from a middle-aged woman in good health. Some clones in this sample may be carry-over from other donors' samples. Each CDR3 is given with its conserved first and last residue. Each record gives: clone size, J gene, V gene, D gene, CDR3 protein, CDR3 DNA. D genes are given only for firm matches. Clone sizes are given selectively: once, few, many, or a class where the clone is expanded.

clone size: .
J gene: TRBJ2-1
V gene: TRBV11-2
D gene: .
CDR3 protein: CASSPDRDNEQFF
CDR3 DNA: TGTGCCAGCAGCCCCGACCGTGACAATGAGCAGTTCTTC

clone size: .
J gene: TRBJ2-1
V gene: TRBV28
D gene: .
CDR3 protein: CASRRPQAYNEQFF
CDR3 DNA: TGTGCCAGCAGGCGGCCACAAGCCTACAATGAGCAGTTCTTC

clone size: .
J gene: TRBJ2-1
V gene: TRBV7-2
D gene: .
CDR3 protein: CASSLRSSYNEQFF
CDR3 DNA: TGTGCCAGCAGCTTACGGAGCTCCTACAATGAGCAGTTCTTC

clone size: few
J gene: TRBJ1-2
V gene: TRBV25-1
D gene: .
CDR3 protein: CASSEFAQDYYTF
CDR3 DNA: TGTGCCAGCAGTGAATTTGCGCAGGATTACTACACCTTC

clone size: few
J gene: TRBJ2-2
V gene: TRBV5-1
D gene: .
CDR3 protein: CASSPLMDLTGELFF
CDR3 DNA: TGCGCCAGCAGCCCGCTGATGGACCTCACCGGGGAGCTGTTTTTT

clone size: .
J gene: TRBJ1-5
V gene: TRBV28
D gene: .
CDR3 protein: CASSSTMNQPQHF
CDR3 DNA: TGTGCCAGCAGCTCCACTATGAATCAGCCCCAGCATTTT

clone size: once
J gene: TRBJ2-1
V gene: TRBV5-4
D gene: TRBD1
CDR3 protein: CASSLEGASYNEQFF
CDR3 DNA: TGTGCCAGCAGCTTGGAGGGGGCTTCCTACAATGAGCAGTTCTTC

clone size: .
J gene: TRBJ1-1
V gene: TRBV28
D gene: .
CDR3 protein: CASRWGANTEAFF
CDR3 DNA: TGTGCCAGCAGGTGGGGGGCGAACACTGAAGCTTTCTTT

clone size: .
J gene: TRBJ2-7
V gene: TRBV30
D gene: TRBD2
CDR3 protein: CACNRGLAAYEQYF
CDR3 DNA: TGTGCCTGCAATAGGGGACTAGCGGCCTACGAGCAGTACTTC

clone size: .
J gene: TRBJ1-1
V gene: TRBV19
D gene: .
CDR3 protein: CASTFPQRYKAFF
CDR3 DNA: TGTGCCAGTACCTTTCCACAGCGATATAAAGCTTTCTTT

clone size: .
J gene: TRBJ2-1
V gene: TRBV5-1
D gene: TRBD2
CDR3 protein: CASSLRGTSEGNEQFF
CDR3 DNA: TGCGCCAGCAGCTTGAGGGGGACTAGCGAGGGCAATGAGCAGTTCTTC

clone size: .
J gene: TRBJ1-1
V gene: TRBV14
D gene: .
CDR3 protein: CASSQDWSTEAFF
CDR3 DNA: TGTGCCAGCAGCCAAGATTGGTCCACTGAAGCTTTCTTT

clone size: .
J gene: TRBJ2-1
V gene: TRBV7-9
D gene: .
CDR3 protein: CASSLGGGPVENEQFF
CDR3 DNA: TGTGCCAGCAGCTTAGGAGGGGGGCCCGTTGAGAATGAGCAGTTCTTC

clone size: .
J gene: TRBJ2-2
V gene: TRBV6-6
D gene: .
CDR3 protein: CASSYFNTGELFF
CDR3 DNA: TGTGCCAGCAGTTACTTCAACACCGGGGAGCTGTTTTTT

clone size: .
J gene: TRBJ2-6
V gene: TRBV18
D gene: .
CDR3 protein: CASSPVSDVSGANVLTF
CDR3 DNA: TGTGCCAGCTCACCAGTCAGCGACGTCTCTGGGGCCAACGTCCTGACTTTC

clone size: .
J gene: TRBJ1-3
V gene: TRBV30
D gene: .
CDR3 protein: CALRNLSSGNTIYF
CDR3 DNA: TGTGCCTTACGAAATTTAAGCTCTGGAAACACCATATATTTT

clone size: few
J gene: TRBJ2-2
V gene: TRBV19
D gene: .
CDR3 protein: CASRGDIGTGELFF
CDR3 DNA: TGTGCCAGTAGGGGGGACATTGGCACCGGGGAGCTGTTTTTT

clone size: .
J gene: TRBJ1-2
V gene: TRBV30
D gene: .
CDR3 protein: CAWSEGRRYGYTF
CDR3 DNA: TGTGCCTGGAGTGAAGGGAGGCGATATGGCTACACCTTC

clone size: once
J gene: TRBJ2-2
V gene: TRBV5-1
D gene: .
CDR3 protein: CASTLELDVGELFF
CDR3 DNA: TGCGCCAGCACCCTTGAACTCGATGTCGGGGAGCTGTTTTTT

clone size: .
J gene: TRBJ2-2
V gene: TRBV15
D gene: .
CDR3 protein: CATSRDLLGALTGELFF
CDR3 DNA: TGTGCCACCAGCAGAGATTTGCTGGGGGCGCTGACCGGGGAGCTGTTTTTT

clone size: .
J gene: TRBJ2-3
V gene: TRBV7-2
D gene: .
CDR3 protein: CASSNRVSTDTQYF
CDR3 DNA: TGTGCCAGCAGCAATAGAGTCAGCACAGATACGCAGTATTTT

clone size: .
J gene: TRBJ1-1
V gene: TRBV25-1
D gene: .
CDR3 protein: CASSPLLGDWNTEAFF
CDR3 DNA: TGTGCCAGCAGTCCCCTTTTGGGGGACTGGAACACTGAAGCTTTCTTT

clone size: .
J gene: TRBJ2-1
V gene: TRBV7-2
D gene: TRBD2
CDR3 protein: CASSQSGSPYNEQFF
CDR3 DNA: TGTGCCAGCAGCCAGAGCGGGAGCCCATACAATGAGCAGTTCTTC

clone size: .
J gene: TRBJ2-1
V gene: TRBV4-3
D gene: TRBD2
CDR3 protein: CASSQEGLAGYNEQFF
CDR3 DNA: TGCGCCAGCAGCCAAGAAGGACTAGCGGGGTACAATGAGCAGTTCTTC

clone size: .
J gene: TRBJ1-5
V gene: TRBV10-3
D gene: .
CDR3 protein: CAISESGRTGNQPQHF
CDR3 DNA: TGTGCCATCAGTGAGTCGGGCAGGACTGGCAATCAGCCCCAGCATTTT

clone size: .
J gene: TRBJ2-6
V gene: TRBV6-1
D gene: .
CDR3 protein: CASSEQVLSGANVLTF
CDR3 DNA: TGTGCCAGCAGTGAGCAGGTTCTCTCTGGGGCCAACGTCCTGACTTTC

clone size: .
J gene: TRBJ1-4
V gene: TRBV2
D gene: .
CDR3 protein: CASNTRGGDEKLFF
CDR3 DNA: TGTGCCAGCAACACCAGGGGTGGGGATGAAAAACTGTTTTTT

clone size: .
J gene: TRBJ2-1
V gene: TRBV6-1
D gene: TRBD1
CDR3 protein: CASSERWDRGNQFF
CDR3 DNA: TGTGCCAGCAGTGAACGATGGGACAGGGGGAATCAGTTCTTC

clone size: .
J gene: TRBJ2-7
V gene: TRBV28
D gene: TRBD1
CDR3 protein: CATSGTGREQYF
CDR3 DNA: TGTGCCACCAGCGGGACAGGGCGCGAGCAGTACTTC

clone size: .
J gene: TRBJ2-5
V gene: TRBV7-2
D gene: .
CDR3 protein: CASSPRRAQETQYF
CDR3 DNA: TGTGCCAGCAGTCCCCGTCGGGCCCAAGAGACCCAGTACTTC

clone size: .
J gene: TRBJ1-1
V gene: TRBV27
D gene: .
CDR3 protein: CASAPLGPDTEAFF
CDR3 DNA: TGTGCCAGCGCTCCCTTGGGACCGGACACTGAAGCTTTCTTT